One sample yielded the 21 T cell receptor beta chains listed below, sequenced in a study of T cells after yellow fever vaccination. TCRdb re-called the 5' RACE reads through MiXCR, storing one row per CDR3 protein. The sample records 450,000 to 600,000 distinct CDR3 sequences, less than 20% being singletons. Sequenced material: PBMCs, taken about 5 days after the first yellow fever vaccination. Receptors were obtained from a man aged 18 to 35 who received the YFV17D yellow fever vaccine.

There are a few counts of this clonotype. The chain carries TRBV6-5 and TRBJ1-4; perhaps TRBD1 as D (5 bases). CDR1 is MNHEY, CDR2 SVGAGI, per germline. The CDR3 consists of 15 residues. The germline V and J ends were trimmed by 5 bases and 9 bases, with 19 bases remaining between them. The CDR3 spells CASSLRGDPPQKLFF. The CDR3 nucleotides read TGTGCCAGCAGTCTACGGGGCGACCCGCCCCAAAAACTGTTTTTT.

The V and J genes are TRBV20-1 and TRBJ2-1; perhaps TRBD2 as D (6 bases). From germline, CDR1 is DFQATT and CDR2 SNEGSKA (reference sequence). Trimming pared 2 bases from V and 2 bases from J, leaving 13 bases between. This CDR3 region has 15 residues. The CDR3 loop is CSARKDYRPYNEQFF. DNA for the CDR3: TGCAGTGCTAGAAAGGACTATAGACCCTACAATGAGCAGTTCTTC.

This clonotype was observed a few times. J is TRBJ1-1 and V is TRBV6-1, with no clear D. The CDR3 extends over 15 amino acids. The ends were cut back, 7 bases at V and 11 bases at J, with 26 bases in the middle. Germline CDR1 is MNHNS and CDR2 is SASEGT. This CDR3 is CASKHSGRDPGRAFF. Here the CDR3 DNA reads TGTGCCAGCAAACATAGTGGCCGAGACCCAGGTCGGGCTTTCTTT.

This chain uses TRBV6-6 with TRBJ2-1, with TRBD1 as a possible D gene (5 bases). The ends were cut back, 5 bases at V and 9 bases at J, with 11 bases in the middle. The CDR3 sequence is 12 residues long. Germline CDR1 reads MNHNY; CDR2 reads SVGAGI (reference sequence). The CDR3 DNA is TGTGCCAGCAGTAGGGGCGTTGGTGAGCAGTTCTTC. Translated: CASSRGVGEQFF.

V and J are TRBV10-3 and TRBJ2-3; TRBD2 might be the D (5 bases). Germline CDR1 is ENHRY and CDR2 is SYGVKD. The germline V and J ends were trimmed by 4 bases and 2 bases, with 10 bases remaining between them. The length of the CDR3 is 14 residues. In nucleotides, the CDR3 is TGTGCCATCAGTGGGCCGGGGAACACAGATACGCAGTATTTT. This translates into CAISGPGNTDTQYF.

This clonotype was recorded a few times. The chain links TRBV7-9 to TRBJ2-2; the D gene is possibly TRBD1 (6 bases). Between the trimmed V and J ends, which lost 4 bases and 1 base, there was a span of 10 bases. This CDR3 has 15 residues. Looked up from germline, CDR1 is SEHNR and CDR2 is FQNEAQ (reference sequence). Here the CDR3 DNA reads TGTGCCAGCAGCTCCATACAGGGGAACACCGGGGAGCTGTTTTTT. Translation gives CASSSIQGNTGELFF.

V gene TRBV6-5 combines with J gene TRBJ2-7; D gene uncertain. Trimming left V 6 bases short and J 7 bases short, with 16 bases between. CDR1 is MNHEY and CDR2 is SVGAGI in the germline V gene. The CDR3 sequence is 13 residues long. As DNA, the CDR3 is TGTGCCAGCAGCCCACATTCGGACGGGGAGCAGTACTTC. This encodes CASSPHSDGEQYF.

J is TRBJ2-1 and V is TRBV27, with TRBD2 matching 9 bases. Germline loops: CDR1 MNHEY, CDR2 SMNVEV (reference sequence). The CDR3 spans 15 residues. Trimming took 3 bases from V and 5 from J; bases not matched to a gene: 5. Here the CDR3 DNA reads TGTGCCAGCAGTTTTGAGACTAGCGGACACAATGAGCAGTTCTTC. It codes for CASSFETSGHNEQFF.

Only a few counts were recorded for this clonotype. This chain links TRBV28 with TRBJ1-4; 7 bases map to TRBD1. This CDR3 is built from 14 residues. With V trimmed by 5 bases and J by 7 bases, 7 bases remained unmatched. Germline-derived CDR1 and CDR2 are MDHEN and SYDVKM. This CDR3 reads CASSQGQNLEKLFF. In DNA form, the CDR3 reads TGTGCCAGCAGTCAGGGACAGAACCTTGAAAAACTGTTTTTT.

The chain has TRBV3-1 and TRBJ2-5; perhaps TRBD2 as D (6 bases). The CDR3 contains 15 residues. CDR1 and CDR2 (germline): LGHDT, YNNKEL (reference sequence). The V end lost 4 bases, the J end lost 5 bases, and 17 bases lay between the germline ends. CDR3 DNA: TGTGCCAGCAGCCCGGAGGGGACCCTACGGGAGACCCAGTACTTC. It yields the protein CASSPEGTLRETQYF.

V and J are TRBV7-2 and TRBJ2-5, with D unclear. The CDR3 length is 15 residues. The V gene lost 0 bases and the J gene lost 0 bases, with 8 bases spanning the gap. The germline V gene has CDR1 SGHTA and CDR2 FQGNSA. The DNA for the CDR3 is TGTGCCAGCAGCTTAGCGCTGGCACACCAAGAGACCCAGTACTTC. Translated, it gives CASSLALAHQETQYF.

The V call is TRBV18, the J call TRBJ2-7; D is unclear. Germline V CDR1 and CDR2: KGHSH, LQKENI. The CDR3 has 16 amino acids. V lost 5 bases and J 5 bases, leaving 22 bases between the germline ends. The CDR3 loop reads CASSSEGSQPQNEQYF. The DNA for the CDR3 is TGTGCCAGCTCATCGGAAGGTTCTCAACCCCAAAACGAGCAGTACTTC.

This chain links TRBV12-3 or TRBV12-4 with TRBJ1-2; 12 bases agree with TRBD1. The CDR3 runs 15 residues. V gave up 7 bases and J gave up 8 bases; unmatched junction bases: 11. CDR3 sequence: CASNSGQGAHEGYTF. DNA for the CDR3: TGTGCCAGCAACTCGGGACAGGGGGCTCATGAGGGCTACACCTTC.

The chain employs TRBV7-2 and TRBJ2-1; no firm D call. The CDR3 has 15 residues. Looked up from germline, CDR1 is SGHTA and CDR2 is FQGNSA. Deletions cut 1 base from V and 4 bases from J, with 11 bases between. CDR3 sequence reads: CASSLEELVYNEQFF. CDR3 nucleotide sequence: TGTGCCAGCAGCTTAGAAGAACTGGTTTACAATGAGCAGTTCTTC.

This clonotype came up a few times. The CDR3 loop is CASSFPQGARDTQYF. DNA of the CDR3: TGTGCCAGCAGCTTTCCCCAGGGGGCGCGGGATACGCAGTATTTT. The rearrangement links TRBV7-9 to TRBJ2-3; 8 nucleotides agree with TRBD1. V lost 3 bases to trimming and J lost 6 bases; unmatched junction nucleotides: 8. The length of the CDR3 is 15 residues. Germline V gene sequence: CDR1 SEHNR, CDR2 FQNEAQ (reference sequence).

This clonotype was detected only once. The V and J genes are TRBV19 and TRBJ2-1; possible D gene TRBD2, 6 bases. Germline V gives CDR1 LNHDA, CDR2 SQIVND (reference sequence). V dropped 3 bases and J dropped 7 bases, with 16 bases sitting between them. The CDR3 is made up of 15 amino acids. In DNA form, the CDR3 reads TGTGCCAGTAGTATGGACCCCGGGGGTGGTAATGAGCAGTTCTTC. Its translation is CASSMDPGGGNEQFF.

This clonotype was seen a handful of times. The rearrangement joins TRBV7-6 to TRBJ1-1; 10 positions match TRBD1. Germline V lookup: CDR1 SGHVS, CDR2 FNYEAQ. This CDR3 has 16 amino acids. V shed 4 bases and J 5 bases; nucleotides not matched to a gene: 10. In nucleotides, the CDR3 is TGTGCCAGCAGCTCGGACAGGGGGGTCCAAGGGACTGAAGCTTTCTTT. Its translation: CASSSDRGVQGTEAFF.

The gene calls are TRBV10-3 and TRBJ2-5; 7 bases agree with TRBD2. Trimming at V came to 6 bases and at J to 3 bases, leaving 4 bases not matched to a gene. CDR3 length: 13 amino acids. Germline V CDR1 and CDR2: ENHRY, SYGVKD. The DNA for the CDR3 is TGTGCCATCAGGGTGGGAGGGGAAGAGACCCAGTACTTC. Protein: CAIRVGGEETQYF.

Only a few counts were recorded for this clonotype. The V and J genes are TRBV25-1 and TRBJ1-5; D gene uncertain. V was cut by 2 bases and J by 5 bases, with 10 bases left in between. The CDR3 totals 14 residues. Germline V gene data show CDR1 as MGHDK and CDR2 as SYGVNS. The CDR3 loop is CASSEEQDYQPQHF. In DNA, the CDR3 is TGTGCCAGCAGTGAAGAGCAGGACTATCAGCCCCAGCATTTT.

This clonotype was observed a few times. The chain joins TRBV5-5 to TRBJ2-3; tentatively, D is TRBD2 (5 bases). Trimming stripped 2 bases from V and 4 bases from J, with 11 bases between. There are 14 residues in the CDR3. Germline assignment: CDR1 SGHKS and CDR2 YYEKEE (reference sequence). The CDR3 loop is CASSFTPRADTQYF. The CDR3 DNA follows: TGTGCCAGCAGCTTCACACCGCGGGCAGATACGCAGTATTTT.

The rearrangement uses TRBV23-1 and TRBJ2-2, with D possibly being TRBD1 (6 bases). TRBV23-1 is classed as an ORF, of uncertain function. Trimming pared 10 bases from V and 8 bases from J, leaving 20 bases between. This CDR3 spans 14 amino acids. The CDR3 DNA reads as TGCGCCAAACGGGACCACAGGGTCGCTGGGGAGCTGTTTTTT. This translates into CAKRDHRVAGELFF.